This TCR beta chain was recovered during a study of cytomegalovirus exposure and HLA in healthy donors. Study context: From HLA-typed donors, an early data release held roughly 80 million unique TCRs. The study, taken as a whole, reports: A later look showed TCR association rates differing by HLA locus, highest for DRB1 and lowest for HLA-C. TCR beta V- and J-gene trimming, according to a later analysis, was linked to a missense DCLRE1C variant.

Notes on this clone: Antigen unknown.

The CDR3 loop spans 12 amino acids. The V gene end was trimmed by 7 bases and the J gene end by 4 bases; junction bases not matched to a gene: 3. Germline V gene data show CDR1 as SGHRS and CDR2 as YFSETQ. PCR amplification relied on 60 Vbeta primers (plus 13 Jbeta primers). TCRdb's table, derived via immunoSEQ multiplex PCR, lists solely in-frame clones and lacks some. Of about 110,000 clones detected, about 81% appear once; the ten largest clones hold approximately 2.8%. The sample consisted of PBMCs. The source of this sequence is a male donor in good health and CMV-seropositive. The rearrangement joins TRBV5-1 to TRBJ2-7, with 9 nucleotides matching TRBD1. The CDR3 DNA sequence: TGCGCCAGCGGGACAGGGACATACGAGCAGTACTTC. It specifies CASGTGTYEQYF.